The entry that follows covers one T cell receptor (beta chain) sequence. Its target is not known. These data originate in a study of cytomegalovirus exposure and HLA in healthy donors. Findings of the study overall: Differences between HLA loci emerged in a later analysis of TCR association rates, with DRB1 most and HLA-C fewest.

PCR used 60 Vbeta primers and 13 Jbeta primers. The data were produced by immunoSEQ multiplex PCR, yet TCRdb's version contains in-frame clones alone and is incomplete. The data hold roughly 150,000 clones, with 80% to 85% observed a single time. The CDR3 is made up of 17 amino acids. CDR1 MDHEN and CDR2 SYDVKM come from the germline V gene. V was clipped by 6 bases and J by 0 bases, with 20 bases between them. Material: PBMCs. The chain has TRBV28 and TRBJ1-1; a possible D gene is TRBD1 (6 bases). The clonotype originates from a boy aged 2 to 10 in good health and CMV-seronegative. In nucleotides, the CDR3 is TGTGCCAGCAGCTTCCGAGGGGGTCCACCCATGAACACTGAAGCTTTCTTT. Residues: CASSFRGGPPMNTEAFF.